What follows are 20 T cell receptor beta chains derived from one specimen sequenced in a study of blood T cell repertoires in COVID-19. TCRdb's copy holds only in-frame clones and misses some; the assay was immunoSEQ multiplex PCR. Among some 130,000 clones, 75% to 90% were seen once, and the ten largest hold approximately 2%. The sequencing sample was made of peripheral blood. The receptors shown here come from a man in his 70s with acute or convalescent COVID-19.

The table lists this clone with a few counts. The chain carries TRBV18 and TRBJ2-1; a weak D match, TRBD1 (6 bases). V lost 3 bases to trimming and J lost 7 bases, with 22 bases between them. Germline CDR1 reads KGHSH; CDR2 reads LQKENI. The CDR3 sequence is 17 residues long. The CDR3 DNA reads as TGTGCCAGCTCACCCTATCGGGGAACAGGGCGGAATAATGAGCAGTTCTTC. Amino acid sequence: CASSPYRGTGRNNEQFF.

CDR3 nucleotides: TGTGCCAGCAGCGTAACAGGGAATCAGGCTTTCTTT. It is translated as CASSVTGNQAFF. This chain uses TRBV2 with TRBJ1-1, with TRBD1 as a possible D gene (6 bases). Germline V lookup: CDR1 SNHLY, CDR2 FYNNEI. V lost 6 bases and J 11 bases, leaving 16 bases between the germline ends. This CDR3 has 12 amino acids.

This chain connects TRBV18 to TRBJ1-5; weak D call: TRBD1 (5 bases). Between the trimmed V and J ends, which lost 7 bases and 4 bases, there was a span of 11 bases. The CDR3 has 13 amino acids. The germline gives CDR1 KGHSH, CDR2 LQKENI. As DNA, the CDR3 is TGTGCCAGCTGCTTAGACAGAAATCAGCCCCAGCATTTT. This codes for CASCLDRNQPQHF.

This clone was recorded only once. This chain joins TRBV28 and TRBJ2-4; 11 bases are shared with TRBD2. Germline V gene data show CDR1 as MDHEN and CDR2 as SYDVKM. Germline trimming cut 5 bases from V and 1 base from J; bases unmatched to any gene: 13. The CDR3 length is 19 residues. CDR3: CASSPGLAGGRWAKNIQYF. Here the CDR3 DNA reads TGTGCCAGCAGTCCAGGATTAGCGGGGGGGCGGTGGGCCAAAAACATTCAGTACTTC. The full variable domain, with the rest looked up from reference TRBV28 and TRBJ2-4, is DVKVTQSSRYLVKRTGEKVFLECVQDMDHENMFWYRQDPGLGLRLIYFSYDVKMKEKGDIPEGYSVSREKKERFSLILESASTNQTSMYLCASSPGLAGGRWAKNIQYFGAGTRLSVL.

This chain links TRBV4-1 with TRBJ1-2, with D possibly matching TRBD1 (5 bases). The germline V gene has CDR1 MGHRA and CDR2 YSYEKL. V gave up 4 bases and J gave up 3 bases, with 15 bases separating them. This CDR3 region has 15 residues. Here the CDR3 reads CASSRGGGSHYGYTF. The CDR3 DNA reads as TGCGCCAGCAGCCGCGGGGGTGGGAGCCACTATGGCTACACCTTC.

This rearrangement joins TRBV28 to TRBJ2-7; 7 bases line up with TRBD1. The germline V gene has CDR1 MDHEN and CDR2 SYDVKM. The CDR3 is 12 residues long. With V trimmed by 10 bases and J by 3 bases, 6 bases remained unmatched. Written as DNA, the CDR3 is TGTGCCATAAGGGGGCAGGGCTACGAGCAGTACTTC. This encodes CAIRGQGYEQYF.

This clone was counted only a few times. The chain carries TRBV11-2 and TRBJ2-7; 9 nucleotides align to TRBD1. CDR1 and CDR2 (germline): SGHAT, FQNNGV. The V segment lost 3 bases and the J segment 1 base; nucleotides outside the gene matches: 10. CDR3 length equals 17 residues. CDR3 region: CASSLTDLGTGSYEQYF. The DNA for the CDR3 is TGTGCCAGCAGCTTGACGGACCTCGGGACAGGGTCCTACGAGCAGTACTTC.

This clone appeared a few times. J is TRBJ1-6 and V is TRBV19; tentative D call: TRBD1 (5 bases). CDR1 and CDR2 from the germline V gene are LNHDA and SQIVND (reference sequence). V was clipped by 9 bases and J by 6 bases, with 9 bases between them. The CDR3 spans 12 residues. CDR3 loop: CASRGGNSPLHF. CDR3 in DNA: TGTGCCAGCCGGGGGGGTAATTCACCCCTCCACTTT.

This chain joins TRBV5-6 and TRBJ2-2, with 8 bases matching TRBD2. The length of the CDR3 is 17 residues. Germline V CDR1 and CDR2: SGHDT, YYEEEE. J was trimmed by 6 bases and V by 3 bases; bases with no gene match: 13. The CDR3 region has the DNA TGTGCCAGCAGCTCGACCCAGAGCGGGGGCCTCCCCGGGGAGCTGTTTTTT. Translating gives CASSSTQSGGLPGELFF.

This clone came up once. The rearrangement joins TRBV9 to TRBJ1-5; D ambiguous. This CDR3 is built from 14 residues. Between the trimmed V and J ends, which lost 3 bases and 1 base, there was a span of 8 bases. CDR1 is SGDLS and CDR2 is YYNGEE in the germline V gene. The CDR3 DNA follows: TGTGCCAGCAGCGCCCCGGGGAGCAATCAGCCCCAGCATTTT. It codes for CASSAPGSNQPQHF.

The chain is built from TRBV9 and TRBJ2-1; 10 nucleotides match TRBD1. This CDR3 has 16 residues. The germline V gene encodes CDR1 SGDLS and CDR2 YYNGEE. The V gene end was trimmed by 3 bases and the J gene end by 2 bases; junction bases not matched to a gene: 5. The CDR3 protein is CASSGQGALAYNEQFF. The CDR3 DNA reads TGTGCCAGCAGCGGACAGGGGGCTCTAGCCTACAATGAGCAGTTCTTC. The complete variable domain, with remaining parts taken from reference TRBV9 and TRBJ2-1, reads DSGVTQTPKHLITATGQRVTLRCSPRSGDLSVYWYQQSLDQGLQFLIQYYNGEERAKGNILERFSAQQFPDLHSELNLSSLELGDSALYFCASSGQGALAYNEQFFGPGTRLTVL.

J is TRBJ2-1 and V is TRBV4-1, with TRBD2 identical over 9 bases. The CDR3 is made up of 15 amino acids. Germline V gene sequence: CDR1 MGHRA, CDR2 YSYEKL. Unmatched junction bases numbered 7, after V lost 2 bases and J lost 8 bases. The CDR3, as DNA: TGCGCCAGCAGCCAACCCGGCGGGGGGGCCCATGAGCAGTTCTTC. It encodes CASSQPGGGAHEQFF.

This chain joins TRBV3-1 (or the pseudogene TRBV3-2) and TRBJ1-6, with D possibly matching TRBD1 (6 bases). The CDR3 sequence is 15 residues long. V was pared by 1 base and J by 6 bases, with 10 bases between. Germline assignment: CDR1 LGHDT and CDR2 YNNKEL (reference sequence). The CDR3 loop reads CASSQVARGNSPLHF. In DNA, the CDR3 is TGTGCCAGCAGCCAAGTGGCCAGGGGTAATTCACCCCTCCACTTT.

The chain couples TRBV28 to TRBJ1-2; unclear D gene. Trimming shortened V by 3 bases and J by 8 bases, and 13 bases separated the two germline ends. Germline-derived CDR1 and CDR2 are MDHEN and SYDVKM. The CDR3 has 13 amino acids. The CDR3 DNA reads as TGTGCCAGCAGTTTCAACGGGGTATGGGGCTACACCTTC. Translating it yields CASSFNGVWGYTF.

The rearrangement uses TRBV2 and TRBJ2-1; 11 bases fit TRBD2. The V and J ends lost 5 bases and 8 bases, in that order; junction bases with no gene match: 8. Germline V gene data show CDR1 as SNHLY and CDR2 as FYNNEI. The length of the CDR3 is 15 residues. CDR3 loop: CASSSKTSGADEQFF. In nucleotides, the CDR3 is TGTGCCAGCAGTTCCAAGACTAGCGGGGCCGATGAGCAGTTCTTC.

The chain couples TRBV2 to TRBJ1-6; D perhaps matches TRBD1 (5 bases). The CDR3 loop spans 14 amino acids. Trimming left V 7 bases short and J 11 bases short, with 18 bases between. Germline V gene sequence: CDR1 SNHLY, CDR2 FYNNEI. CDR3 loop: CASKGSSGVAPLHF. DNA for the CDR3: TGTGCCAGCAAGGGAAGCTCGGGGGTTGCACCCCTCCACTTT.

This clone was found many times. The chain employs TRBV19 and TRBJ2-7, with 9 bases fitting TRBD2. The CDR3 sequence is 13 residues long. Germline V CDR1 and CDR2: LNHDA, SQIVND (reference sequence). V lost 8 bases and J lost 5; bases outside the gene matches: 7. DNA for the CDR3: TGTGCCAGTCGCATAGCGGGAGAGGACGAGCAGTACTTC. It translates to CASRIAGEDEQYF.

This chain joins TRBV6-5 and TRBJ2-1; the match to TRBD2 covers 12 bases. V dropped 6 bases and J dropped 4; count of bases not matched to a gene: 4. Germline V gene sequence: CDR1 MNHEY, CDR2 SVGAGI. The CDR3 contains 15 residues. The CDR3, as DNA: TGTGCCAGCAGCCTTGGACTAGCGGGATACAATGAGCAGTTCTTC. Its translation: CASSLGLAGYNEQFF.

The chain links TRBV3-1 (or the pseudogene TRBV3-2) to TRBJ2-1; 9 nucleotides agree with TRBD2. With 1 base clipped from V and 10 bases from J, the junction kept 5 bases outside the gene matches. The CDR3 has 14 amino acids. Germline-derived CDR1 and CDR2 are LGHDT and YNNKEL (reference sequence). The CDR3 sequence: CASSQAGRGGEQFF. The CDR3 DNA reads TGTGCCAGCAGCCAAGCGGGGCGGGGGGGAGAGCAGTTCTTC.

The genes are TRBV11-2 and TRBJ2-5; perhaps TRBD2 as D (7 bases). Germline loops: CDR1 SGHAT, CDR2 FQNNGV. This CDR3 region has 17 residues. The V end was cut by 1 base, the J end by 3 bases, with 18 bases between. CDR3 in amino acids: CASSLGLGGGLKETQYF. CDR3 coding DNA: TGTGCCAGCAGCTTAGGTCTTGGGGGGGGGCTTAAAGAGACCCAGTACTTC.